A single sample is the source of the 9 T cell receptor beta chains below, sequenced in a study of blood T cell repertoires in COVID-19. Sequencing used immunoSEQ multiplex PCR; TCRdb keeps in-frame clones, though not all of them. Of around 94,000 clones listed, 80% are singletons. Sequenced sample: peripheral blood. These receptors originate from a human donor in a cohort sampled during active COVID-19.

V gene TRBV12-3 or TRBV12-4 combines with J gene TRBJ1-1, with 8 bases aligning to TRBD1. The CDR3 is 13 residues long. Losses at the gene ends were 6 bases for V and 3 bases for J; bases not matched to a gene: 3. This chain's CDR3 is CASSAQGDTEAFF. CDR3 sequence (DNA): TGTGCCAGCAGCGCACAGGGGGACACTGAAGCTTTCTTT.

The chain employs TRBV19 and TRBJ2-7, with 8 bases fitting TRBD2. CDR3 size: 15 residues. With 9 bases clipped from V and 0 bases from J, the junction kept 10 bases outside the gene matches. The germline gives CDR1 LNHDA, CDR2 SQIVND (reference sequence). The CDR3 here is CASAFESGSSYEQYF. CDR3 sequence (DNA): TGTGCCAGCGCCTTCGAGAGCGGGAGCTCCTACGAGCAGTACTTC.

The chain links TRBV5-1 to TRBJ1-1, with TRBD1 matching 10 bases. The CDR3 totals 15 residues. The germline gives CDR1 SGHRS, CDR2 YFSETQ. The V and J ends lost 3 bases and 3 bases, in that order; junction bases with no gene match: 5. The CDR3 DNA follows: TGCGCCAGCAGCTCGAGGACAGGGGGTCACACTGAAGCTTTCTTT. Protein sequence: CASSSRTGGHTEAFF.

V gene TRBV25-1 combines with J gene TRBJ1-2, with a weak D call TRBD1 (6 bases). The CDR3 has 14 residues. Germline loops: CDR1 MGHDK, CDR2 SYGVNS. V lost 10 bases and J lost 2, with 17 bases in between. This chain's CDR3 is CATLGGAGNYGYTF. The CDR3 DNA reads TGTGCCACCTTAGGGGGGGCAGGAAACTATGGCTACACCTTC.

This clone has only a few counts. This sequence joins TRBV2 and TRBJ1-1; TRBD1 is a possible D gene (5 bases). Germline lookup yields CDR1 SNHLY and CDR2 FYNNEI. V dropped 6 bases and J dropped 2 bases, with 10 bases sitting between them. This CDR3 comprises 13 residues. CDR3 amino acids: CASRADSNTEAFF. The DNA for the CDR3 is TGTGCCAGCAGGGCAGACAGCAACACTGAAGCTTTCTTT. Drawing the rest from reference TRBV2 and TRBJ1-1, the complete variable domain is EPEVTQTPSHQVTQMGQEVILRCVPISNHLYFYWYRQILGQKVEFLVSFYNNEISEKSEIFDDQFSVERPDGSNFTLKIRSTKLEDSAMYFCASRADSNTEAFFGQGTRLTVV.

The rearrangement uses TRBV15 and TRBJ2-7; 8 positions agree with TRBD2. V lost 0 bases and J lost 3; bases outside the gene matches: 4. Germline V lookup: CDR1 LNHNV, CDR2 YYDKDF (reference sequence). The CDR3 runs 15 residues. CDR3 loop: CATSRDQRESYEQYF. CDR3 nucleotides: TGTGCCACCAGCAGAGACCAGCGGGAGAGCTACGAGCAGTACTTC.

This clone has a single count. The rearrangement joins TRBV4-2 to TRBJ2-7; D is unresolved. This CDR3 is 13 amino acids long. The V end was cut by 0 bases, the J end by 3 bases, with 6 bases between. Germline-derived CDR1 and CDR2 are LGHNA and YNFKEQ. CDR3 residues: CASSQDLSYEQYF. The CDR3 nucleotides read TGTGCCAGCAGCCAAGATCTCAGCTACGAGCAGTACTTC.

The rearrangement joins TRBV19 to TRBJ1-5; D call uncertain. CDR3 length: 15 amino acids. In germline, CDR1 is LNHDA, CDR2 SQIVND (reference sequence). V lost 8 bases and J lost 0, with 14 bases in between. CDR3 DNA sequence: TGTGCCAGTTCCGGGGTGTTTTATAGCAATCAGCCCCAGCATTTT. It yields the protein CASSGVFYSNQPQHF.

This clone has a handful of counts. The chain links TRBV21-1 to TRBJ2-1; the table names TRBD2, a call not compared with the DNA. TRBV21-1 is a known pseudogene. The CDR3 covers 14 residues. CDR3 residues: CASNIRLAAREQFF. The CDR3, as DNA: TGTGCCAGCAACATAAGACTAGCGGCGAGGGAGCAGTTCTTC.